This TCR beta chain stems from a study of OX40 agonist ivuxolimab in advanced cancers. Background on the study: The treatment was a fully human IgG2 OX40 agonist, ivuxolimab.

The protocol was immunoSEQ multiplex PCR, while the TCRdb copy is restricted to in-frame clones and leaves out a portion. The sample holds more than 60,000 clones, 75% to 90% seen once. Study-level findings and limits: Fewer expanded clones were found on average in CD4+ than in CD8+ T cells.

Worth noting for this clone: Its target is unknown.

The CDR3 is 15 amino acids. With 4 bases removed from V and 2 bases from J, the gap between germline ends came to 15 bases. CDR1 MDHEN and CDR2 SYDVKM come from the germline V gene. The sample consisted of CD4+ or CD8+ T cells sorted from blood, taken in a trial of the OX40 agonist ivuxolimab. The V gene is TRBV28, the J gene TRBJ2-7; D could derive from TRBD1 or TRBD2 (5 bases each). This sequence was found in an adult with an advanced solid tumor such as melanoma, head and neck, liver or kidney cancer. The CDR3 nucleotides are TGTGCCAGCAGTTCTGCCGGGACGGCGACCTACGAGCAGTACTTC. Translating it yields CASSSAGTATYEQYF.